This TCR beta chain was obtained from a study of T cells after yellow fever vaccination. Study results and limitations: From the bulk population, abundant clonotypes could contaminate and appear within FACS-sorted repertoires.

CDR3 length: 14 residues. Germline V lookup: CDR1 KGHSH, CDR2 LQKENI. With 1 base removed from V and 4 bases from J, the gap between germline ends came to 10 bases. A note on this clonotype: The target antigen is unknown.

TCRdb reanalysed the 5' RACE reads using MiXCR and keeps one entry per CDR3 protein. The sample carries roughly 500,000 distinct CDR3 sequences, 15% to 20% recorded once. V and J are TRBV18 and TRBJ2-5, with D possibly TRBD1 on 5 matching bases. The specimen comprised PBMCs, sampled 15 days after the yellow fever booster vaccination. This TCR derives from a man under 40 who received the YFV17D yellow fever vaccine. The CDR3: CASSPRQTLETQYF. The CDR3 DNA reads TGTGCCAGCTCACCACGACAGACCCTAGAGACCCAGTACTTC.